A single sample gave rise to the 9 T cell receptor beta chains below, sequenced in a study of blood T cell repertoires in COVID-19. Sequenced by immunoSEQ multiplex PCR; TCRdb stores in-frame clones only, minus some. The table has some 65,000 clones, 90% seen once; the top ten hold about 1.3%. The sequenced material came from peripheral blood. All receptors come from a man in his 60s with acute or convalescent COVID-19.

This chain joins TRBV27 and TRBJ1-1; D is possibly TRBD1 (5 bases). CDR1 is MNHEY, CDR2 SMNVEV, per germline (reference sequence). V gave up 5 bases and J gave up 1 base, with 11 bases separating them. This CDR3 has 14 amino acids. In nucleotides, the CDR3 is TGTGCCAGCAGTCCCCAGGGCAGGAACACTGAAGCTTTCTTT. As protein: CASSPQGRNTEAFF.

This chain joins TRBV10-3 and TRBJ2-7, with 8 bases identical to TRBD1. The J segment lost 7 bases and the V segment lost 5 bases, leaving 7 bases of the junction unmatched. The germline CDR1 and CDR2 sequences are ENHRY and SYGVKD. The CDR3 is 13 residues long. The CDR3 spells CAISSGQGDEQYF. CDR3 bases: TGTGCCATCAGTTCCGGACAGGGAGATGAGCAGTACTTC.

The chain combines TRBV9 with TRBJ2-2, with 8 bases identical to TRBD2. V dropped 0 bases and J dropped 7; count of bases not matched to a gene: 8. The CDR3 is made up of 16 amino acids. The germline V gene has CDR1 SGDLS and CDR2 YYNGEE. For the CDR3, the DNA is TGTGCCAGCAGCGTAGTGGCAGCGGGGGCGGTCGGGGAGCTGTTTTTT. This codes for CASSVVAAGAVGELFF.

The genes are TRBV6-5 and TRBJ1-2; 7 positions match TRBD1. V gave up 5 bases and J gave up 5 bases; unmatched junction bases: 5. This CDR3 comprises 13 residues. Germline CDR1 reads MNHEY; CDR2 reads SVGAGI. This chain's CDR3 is CASSPDRDYGYTF. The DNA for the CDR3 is TGTGCCAGCAGTCCCGACAGGGATTATGGCTACACCTTC.

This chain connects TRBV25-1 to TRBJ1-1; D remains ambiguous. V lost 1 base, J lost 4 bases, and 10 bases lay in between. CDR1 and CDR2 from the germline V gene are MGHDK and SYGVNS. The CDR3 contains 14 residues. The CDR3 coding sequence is TGTGCCAGCAGTGAATCCCCAGGTATCACTGAAGCTTTCTTT. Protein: CASSESPGITEAFF.

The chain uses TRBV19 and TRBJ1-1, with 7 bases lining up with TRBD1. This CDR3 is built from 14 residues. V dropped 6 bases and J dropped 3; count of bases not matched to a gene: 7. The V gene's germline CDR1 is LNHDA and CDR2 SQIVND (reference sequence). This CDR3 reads CASSKGARDTEAFF. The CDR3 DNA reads TGTGCCAGTAGCAAGGGGGCGCGGGACACTGAAGCTTTCTTT.

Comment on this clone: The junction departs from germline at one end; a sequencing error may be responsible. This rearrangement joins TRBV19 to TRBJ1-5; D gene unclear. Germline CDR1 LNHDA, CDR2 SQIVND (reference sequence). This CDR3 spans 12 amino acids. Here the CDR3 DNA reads TGTGCCAGTAGGATAGGCGAAAAGCCCCAGCATTTT. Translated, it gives CASRIGEKPQHF.

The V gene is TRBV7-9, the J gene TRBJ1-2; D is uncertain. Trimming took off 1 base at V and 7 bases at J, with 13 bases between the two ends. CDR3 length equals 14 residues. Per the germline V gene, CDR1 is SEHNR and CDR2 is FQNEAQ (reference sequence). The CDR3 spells CASSLGPNMIGYTF. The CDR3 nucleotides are TGTGCCAGCAGCTTAGGGCCAAACATGATTGGCTACACCTTC.

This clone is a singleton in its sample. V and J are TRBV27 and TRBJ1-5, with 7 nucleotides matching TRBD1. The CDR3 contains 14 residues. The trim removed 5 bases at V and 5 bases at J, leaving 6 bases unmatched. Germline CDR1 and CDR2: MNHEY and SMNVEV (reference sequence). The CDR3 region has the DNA TGTGCCAGCAGTCCTAGGGACAGTTATCAGCCCCAGCATTTT. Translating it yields CASSPRDSYQPQHF.